These T cell receptor beta chains were read from a single sample in a study of technical replicates of blood from a handful of donors. Assay: immunoSEQ multiplex PCR; the TCRdb copy retains only in-frame clones and omits some. This sample yields approximately 11,000 clones, of which about 94% are seen a single time; about 7.1% belongs to the top ten. Input material: PBMCs. The receptors come from a human donor in good health. The CDR3 runs from the conserved cysteine through the conserved F or W. The D gene is left open where the match is weak. Size values are once, few and many counts, or a class for expanded clones, and some rows have none.

NA	NA	TRBJ1-6	TRBV5-6	CASSLTDSGSPLHF	TGTGCCAGCAGCTTGACCGACAGTGGGTCACCCCTCCACTTT
NA	TRBD1	TRBJ2-4	TRBV6-5	CASSGTGVDIQYF	TGTGCCAGCAGCGGGACAGGGGTGGACATTCAGTACTTC
NA	NA	TRBJ2-5	TRBV27	CASSPTDWWGQEQYF	TGTGCCAGCAGTCCTACCGATTGGTGGGGGCAAGAGCAGTACTTC
NA	NA	TRBJ1-1	TRBV5-1	CASSKGTPNTEAFF	TGCGCCAGCAGCAAGGGGACACCGAACACTGAAGCTTTCTTT
NA	TRBD1	TRBJ1-3	TRBV11-2	CASSLDPGQAGNTIYF	TGTGCCAGCAGCTTAGATCCGGGACAGGCTGGAAACACCATATATTTT
NA	NA	TRBJ2-1	TRBV11-3	CASSNPGGNNEQFF	TGTGCCAGCAGCAACCCGGGGGGCAACAATGAGCAGTTCTTC
NA	NA	TRBJ2-2	TRBV5-1	CASSTRDKNTGELFF	TGCGCCAGCAGCACCCGGGACAAAAACACCGGGGAGCTGTTTTTT
once	TRBD1	TRBJ1-2	TRBV5-1	CASSFGQGSGYTF	TGCGCCAGCAGCTTCGGACAGGGTAGCGGCTACACCTTC
NA	NA	TRBJ2-7	TRBV5-1	CASSFGSGYEQYF	TGCGCCAGCAGCTTTGGTAGCGGCTACGAGCAGTACTTC
NA	NA	TRBJ2-2	TRBV5-6	CASSLDSSRELFF	TGTGCCAGCAGCTTGGACTCATCTCGGGAGCTGTTTTTT
NA	NA	TRBJ2-1	TRBV7-9	CASSQRRGLHNEQFF	TGTGCCAGCAGTCAACGGCGCGGGCTACACAATGAGCAGTTCTTC
NA	TRBD1	TRBJ2-7	TRBV4-1	CASSPTGDYEQYF	TGCGCCAGCAGCCCGACAGGGGACTACGAGCAGTACTTC
NA	NA	TRBJ1-1	TRBV27	CASSRVLNTEAFF	TGTGCCAGCAGTAGAGTCCTGAACACTGAAGCTTTCTTT
NA	TRBD2	TRBJ2-1	TRBV4-2	CASSQKLAGADEQFF	TGTGCCAGCAGCCAAAAACTAGCGGGAGCCGATGAGCAGTTCTTC
NA	TRBD2	TRBJ2-3	TRBV4-1	CASSQGLAGGSDTQYF	TGCGCCAGCAGCCAAGGACTAGCGGGAGGATCAGATACGCAGTATTTT
NA	TRBD2	TRBJ2-1	TRBV4-2	CASSQEHGLAIYNEQFF	TGTGCCAGCAGCCAAGAACACGGACTAGCGATTTACAATGAGCAGTTCTTC
NA	TRBD1	TRBJ2-2	TRBV19	CASSIRARGPANTGELFF	TGTGCCAGTAGTATTAGGGCCAGGGGGCCCGCGAACACCGGGGAGCTGTTTTTT
NA	TRBD2	TRBJ2-3	TRBV6-6	CASSYASGSTDTQYF	TGTGCCAGCAGTTATGCTAGCGGGAGTACAGATACGCAGTATTTT
once	NA	TRBJ1-4	TRBV21-1	CASSAKPHRGHNEKLFF	TGTGCCAGCAGCGCTAAACCCCACAGGGGACATAATGAAAAACTGTTTTTT
NA	NA	TRBJ1-1	TRBV9	CASSVETGRTEAFF	TGTGCCAGCAGCGTAGAAACAGGGAGAACTGAAGCTTTCTTT
NA	TRBD2	TRBJ2-1	TRBV6-6	CASSYGTSGGGEQFF	TGTGCCAGCAGTTATGGGACTAGCGGGGGGGGTGAGCAGTTCTTC
NA	NA	TRBJ2-7	TRBV6-5	CASSYRTNSYEQYF	TGTGCCAGCAGTTACAGGACAAACTCCTACGAGCAGTACTTC
NA	TRBD2	TRBJ2-3	TRBV6-5	CASRPIAGVTDTQYF	TGTGCCAGCAGACCGATAGCGGGAGTTACGGATACGCAGTATTTT
NA	TRBD2	TRBJ2-7	TRBV10-2	CASHTSGSYEQYF	TGCGCCAGCCACACTAGCGGTTCGTACGAGCAGTACTTC
NA	NA	TRBJ2-1	TRBV7-3	CASSLTAEASSYEQFF	TGTGCCAGCAGCTTAACGGCGGAGGCTAGTTCGTATGAGCAGTTCTTC
NA	NA	TRBJ1-1	TRBV18	CASSPPSAGGTEAFF	TGTGCCAGCTCACCACCGTCGGCGGGTGGCACTGAAGCTTTCTTT
NA	TRBD2	TRBJ2-1	TRBV12-5	CASCAGDYEQFF	TGTGCTAGTTGCGCGGGAGACTATGAGCAGTTCTTC
once	NA	TRBJ1-1	TRBV5-6	CASSSLPFVGRVPEAFF	TGTGCCAGCAGCTCGCTACCTTTCGTGGGTCGGGTTCCTGAAGCTTTCTTT
once	TRBD1	TRBJ2-4	TRBV15	CATSRDRGPQNIQYF	TGTGCCACCAGCAGAGATAGGGGGCCCCAAAACATTCAGTACTTC